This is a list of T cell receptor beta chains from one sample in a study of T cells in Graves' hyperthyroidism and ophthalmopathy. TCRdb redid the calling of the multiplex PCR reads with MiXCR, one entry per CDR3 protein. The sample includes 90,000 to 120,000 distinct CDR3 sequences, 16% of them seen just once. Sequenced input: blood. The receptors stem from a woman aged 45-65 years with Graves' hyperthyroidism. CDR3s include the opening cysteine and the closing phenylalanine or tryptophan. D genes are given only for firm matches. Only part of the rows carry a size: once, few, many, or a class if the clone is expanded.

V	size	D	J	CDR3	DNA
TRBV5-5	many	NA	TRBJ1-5	CASSLYGGLQPQHF	TGTGCCAGCAGCTTGTACGGGGGTCTTCAGCCCCAGCATTTT
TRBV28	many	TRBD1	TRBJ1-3	CASRGQSSGNTIYF	TGTGCCAGCAGGGGACAGAGTTCTGGAAACACCATATATTTT
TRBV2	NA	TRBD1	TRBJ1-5	CASSGQGTASNQPQHF	TGTGCCAGCAGTGGTCAGGGGACAGCAAGCAATCAGCCCCAGCATTTT
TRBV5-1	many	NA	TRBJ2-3	CASSTQGSTDTQYF	TGCGCCAGCAGCACACAGGGTTCTACAGATACGCAGTATTTT
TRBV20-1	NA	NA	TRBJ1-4	CSVTPQINEKLFF	TGCAGTGTCACTCCCCAAATTAATGAAAAACTGTTTTTT
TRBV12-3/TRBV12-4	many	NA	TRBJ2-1	CASSPQGGYNEQFF	TGTGCCAGCAGTCCTCAGGGGGGGTACAATGAGCAGTTCTTC
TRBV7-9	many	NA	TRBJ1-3	CASSPRTGNTIYF	TGTGCCAGCAGCCCTCGTACTGGAAACACCATATATTTT
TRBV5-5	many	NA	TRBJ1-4	CASSSLDIEKLFF	TGTGCCAGCAGCTCGCTGGACATCGAAAAACTGTTTTTT
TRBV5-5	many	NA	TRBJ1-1	CASRSRWGNTEAFF	TGTGCCAGCAGATCCCGTTGGGGGAACACTGAAGCTTTCTTT
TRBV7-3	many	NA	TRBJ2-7	CASSFQSGYEQYF	TGTGCCAGCAGCTTTCAGTCAGGTTACGAGCAGTACTTC
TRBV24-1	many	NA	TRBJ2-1	CATSDSTRAGNNEQFF	TGTGCCACCAGTGATTCTACTCGCGCGGGAAACAATGAGCAGTTCTTC
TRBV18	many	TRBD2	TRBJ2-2	CASSELAATNTGELFF	TGTGCCAGCTCCGAACTAGCGGCGACGAACACCGGGGAGCTGTTTTTT
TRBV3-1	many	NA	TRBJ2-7	CASSQNSREQYF	TGTGCCAGCAGCCAAAATTCGCGGGAGCAGTACTTC
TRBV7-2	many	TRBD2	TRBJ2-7	CASSLAGLAGDAYEQYF	TGTGCCAGCAGCTTAGCCGGACTAGCGGGAGATGCCTACGAGCAGTACTTC
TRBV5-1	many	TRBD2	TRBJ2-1	CASSTGLAGDLDEQFF	TGCGCCAGCAGCACAGGACTAGCGGGAGATCTCGATGAGCAGTTCTTC
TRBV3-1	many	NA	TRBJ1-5	CASSQGPGQPQHF	TGTGCCAGCAGCCAAGGTCCCGGTCAGCCCCAGCATTTT
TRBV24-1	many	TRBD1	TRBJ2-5	CATSDPSGQIQGETQYF	TGTGCCACCAGTGACCCTTCGGGACAGATCCAGGGGGAGACCCAGTACTTC
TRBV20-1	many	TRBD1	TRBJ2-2	CSAIRQGNGELFF	TGCAGTGCGATAAGACAGGGAAACGGGGAGCTGTTTTTT
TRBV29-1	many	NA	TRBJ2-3	CSVVPDTQYF	TGCAGCGTTGTGCCAGATACGCAGTATTTT
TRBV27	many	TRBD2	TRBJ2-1	CASSSLTSGRGGEQFF	TGTGCCAGCAGTTCCTTGACTAGCGGGAGAGGGGGTGAGCAGTTCTTC
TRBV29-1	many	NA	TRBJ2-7	CSVALTGVGRYEQYF	TGCAGCGTTGCCTTAACAGGAGTAGGAAGGTACGAGCAGTACTTC
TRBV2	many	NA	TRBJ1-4	CASSGGLSGEKLFF	TGTGCCAGCAGTGGAGGACTTTCGGGTGAAAAACTGTTTTTT
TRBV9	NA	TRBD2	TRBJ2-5	CASSASGRATQETQYF	TGTGCCAGCAGCGCAAGCGGGAGGGCCACCCAAGAGACCCAGTACTTC
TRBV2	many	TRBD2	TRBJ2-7	CASLNRGSGLAGPVRGQYF	TGTGCCAGCTTAAACAGGGGCTCGGGACTAGCGGGCCCCGTCCGGGGGCAGTACTTC
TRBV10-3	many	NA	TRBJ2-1	CAISGTRNEQFF	TGTGCCATCAGTGGCACTCGGAATGAGCAGTTCTTC
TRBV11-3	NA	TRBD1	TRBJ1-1	CASSRRTGTNTEAFF	TGTGCCAGCAGCCGTCGGACAGGAACGAACACTGAAGCTTTCTTT
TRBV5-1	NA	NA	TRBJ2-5	CASYPGDQETQYF	TGCGCCAGCTACCCCGGGGACCAAGAGACCCAGTACTTC
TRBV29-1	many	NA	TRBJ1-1	CSVDRLRNTEAFF	TGCAGCGTAGACAGATTACGGAACACTGAAGCTTTCTTT
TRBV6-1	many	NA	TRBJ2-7	CASSFSPGEQYF	TGTGCCAGCAGCTTTTCCCCGGGCGAGCAGTACTTC
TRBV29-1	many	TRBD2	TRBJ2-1	CSVGTSGGYREQFF	TGCAGCGTTGGGACTAGCGGGGGGTATCGTGAGCAGTTCTTC
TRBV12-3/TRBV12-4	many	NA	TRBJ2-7	CASSLVGEQYF	TGTGCCAGCAGTTTAGTGGGTGAGCAGTACTTC
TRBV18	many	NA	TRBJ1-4	CASSPPRALGEKLFF	TGTGCCAGCTCACCACCTCGGGCTCTCGGTGAAAAACTGTTTTTT
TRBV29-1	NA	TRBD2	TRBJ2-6	CSATPGLAGGTGANVLTF	TGCAGCGCTACTCCGGGACTAGCGGGAGGTACCGGGGCCAACGTCCTGACTTTC
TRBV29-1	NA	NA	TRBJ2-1	CSGTENEQFF	TGCAGCGGGACTGAGAATGAGCAGTTCTTC
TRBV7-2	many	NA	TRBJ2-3	CASSFQYTQYF	TGTGCCAGCAGCTTTCAGTATACGCAGTATTTT
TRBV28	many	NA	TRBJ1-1	CASKPWGFATEAFF	TGTGCCAGCAAACCATGGGGGTTCGCCACTGAAGCTTTCTTT
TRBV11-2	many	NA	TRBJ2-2	CASSLGLVPGELFF	TGTGCCAGCAGCTTAGGGCTAGTACCCGGGGAGCTGTTTTTT